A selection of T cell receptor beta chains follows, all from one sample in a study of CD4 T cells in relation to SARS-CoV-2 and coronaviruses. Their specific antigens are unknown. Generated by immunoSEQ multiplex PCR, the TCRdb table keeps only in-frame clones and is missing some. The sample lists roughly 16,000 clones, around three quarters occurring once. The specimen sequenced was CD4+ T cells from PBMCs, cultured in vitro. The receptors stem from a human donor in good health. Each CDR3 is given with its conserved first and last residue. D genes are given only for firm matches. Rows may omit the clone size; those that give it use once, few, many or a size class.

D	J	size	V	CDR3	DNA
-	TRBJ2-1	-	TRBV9	CASSSPGTSSYNEQFF	TGTGCCAGCAGCTCGCCCGGAACCAGCTCCTACAATGAGCAGTTCTTC
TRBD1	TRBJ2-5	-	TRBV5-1	CASSLNRGEETQYF	TGCGCCAGCAGCTTGAACAGGGGAGAAGAGACCCAGTACTTC
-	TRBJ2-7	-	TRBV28	CASRVQGHEQYF	TGTGCCAGCAGGGTACAGGGTCACGAGCAGTACTTC
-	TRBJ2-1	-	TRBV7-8	CASSSYRVNEQFF	TGTGCCAGCAGCTCGTACAGGGTAAATGAGCAGTTCTTC
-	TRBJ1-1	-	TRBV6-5	CASSYGGAGAEAFF	TGTGCCAGCAGTTACGGGGGAGCAGGGGCTGAAGCTTTCTTT
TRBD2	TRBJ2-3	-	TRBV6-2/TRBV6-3	CASSSGREGSDTQYF	TGTGCCAGCAGTTCGGGACGGGAGGGGTCAGATACGCAGTATTTT
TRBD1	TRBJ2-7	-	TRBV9	CASSLRTGPTYEQYF	TGTGCCAGCAGCCTAAGGACAGGGCCGACCTACGAGCAGTACTTC
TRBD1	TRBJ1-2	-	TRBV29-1	CSGGTGDNGYTF	TGCAGCGGCGGGACAGGGGACAATGGCTACACCTTC
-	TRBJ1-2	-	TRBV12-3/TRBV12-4	CASRGTDGYTF	TGTGCCAGCAGGGGGACGGATGGCTACACCTTC
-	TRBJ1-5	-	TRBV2	CASSEGAGGLGQPQHF	TGTGCCAGCAGTGAAGGAGCTGGGGGGCTCGGTCAGCCCCAGCATTTT
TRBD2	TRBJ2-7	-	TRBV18	CASSPPGGENFYEQYF	TGTGCCAGCTCACCCCCGGGGGGGGAGAACTTCTACGAGCAGTACTTC
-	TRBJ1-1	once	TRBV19	CASSKTGQNTEAFF	TGTGCCAGTAGCAAGACTGGACAGAACACTGAAGCTTTCTTT
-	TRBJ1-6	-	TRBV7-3	CASSASITRRGNSPLHF	TGTGCCAGCAGCGCCTCAATCACACGGAGGGGTAATTCACCCCTCCACTTT
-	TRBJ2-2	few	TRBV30	CAWYPSGTVNTGELFF	TGTGCCTGGTACCCGTCCGGGACGGTGAACACCGGGGAGCTGTTTTTT
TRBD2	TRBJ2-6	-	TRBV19	CASTYRTSGGSGANVLTF	TGTGCCAGTACCTATAGGACTAGCGGGGGCTCTGGGGCCAACGTCCTGACTTTC
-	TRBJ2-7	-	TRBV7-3	CASSYGAGASYEQYF	TGTGCCAGCAGCTATGGGGCAGGGGCCTCCTACGAGCAGTACTTC
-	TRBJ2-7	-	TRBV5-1	CASSNSPGAGYEQYF	TGCGCCAGCAGCAATTCGCCCGGGGCAGGCTACGAGCAGTACTTC
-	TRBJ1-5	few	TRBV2	CASSEALVGLHSNQPQHF	TGTGCCAGCAGTGAAGCGCTTGTGGGACTCCATAGCAATCAGCCCCAGCATTTT
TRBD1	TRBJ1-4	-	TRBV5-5	CASSPGTGGAFNEKLFF	TGTGCCAGCAGCCCCGGGACAGGGGGCGCTTTTAATGAAAAACTGTTTTTT
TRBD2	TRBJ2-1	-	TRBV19	CATKSPQRESGNEQFF	TGTGCCACTAAATCCCCCCAGCGGGAGTCCGGGAATGAGCAGTTCTTC
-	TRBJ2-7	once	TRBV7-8	CASSLEASGGFYEQYF	TGTGCCAGCAGCTTAGAGGCATCCGGGGGTTTCTACGAGCAGTACTTC
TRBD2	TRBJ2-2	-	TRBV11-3	CASSRAGPNTGELFF	TGTGCCAGCAGCAGAGCGGGGCCCAACACCGGGGAGCTGTTTTTT
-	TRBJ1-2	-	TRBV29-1	CSVETGSGYGYTF	TGCAGCGTTGAGACAGGCTCAGGCTATGGCTACACCTTC
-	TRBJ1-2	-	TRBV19	CASSMTRGDGYTF	TGTGCCAGTAGTATGACGAGAGGTGATGGCTACACCTTC
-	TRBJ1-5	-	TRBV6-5	CASTLEAASNQPQHF	TGTGCCAGCACTTTGGAGGCGGCAAGCAATCAGCCCCAGCATTTT
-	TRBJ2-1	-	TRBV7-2	CASSLLAGPPDEQFF	TGTGCCAGCAGCTTATTGGCTGGGCCTCCCGATGAGCAGTTCTTC
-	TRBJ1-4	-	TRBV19	CASSISQGGVEKLFF	TGTGCCAGTAGTATATCTCAGGGAGGAGTTGAAAAACTGTTTTTT
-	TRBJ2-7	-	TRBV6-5	CASRPGHNYEQYF	TGTGCCAGCAGACCGGGACACAATTACGAGCAGTACTTC
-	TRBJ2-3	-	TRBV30	CAWSRWGRSTDTQYF	TGTGCCTGGAGCCGGTGGGGTAGGTCCACAGATACGCAGTATTTT
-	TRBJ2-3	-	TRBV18	CASSPSETQYF	TGTGCCAGCTCACCATCCGAGACGCAGTATTTT
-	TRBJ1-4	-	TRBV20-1	CSASRQGDEKLFF	TGCAGTGCTAGTCGGCAGGGAGATGAAAAACTGTTTTTT
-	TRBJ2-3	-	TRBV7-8	CASSLSWSPDTQYF	TGTGCCAGCAGCTTATCTTGGTCCCCAGATACGCAGTATTTT
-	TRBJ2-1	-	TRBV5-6	CASSEVGPAYNEQFF	TGTGCCAGCAGCGAGGTCGGACCCGCGTACAATGAGCAGTTCTTC
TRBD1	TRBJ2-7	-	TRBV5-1	CASSSGQRMQEQYF	TGCGCCAGCAGCTCGGGACAGAGAATGCAGGAGCAGTACTTC
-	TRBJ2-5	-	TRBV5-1	CASSKGSARAGETQYF	TGCGCCAGCAGCAAAGGAAGCGCCAGGGCCGGGGAGACCCAGTACTTC
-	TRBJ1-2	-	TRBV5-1	CASSLGDPGYGYTF	TGCGCCAGCAGCTTGGGGGACCCCGGCTATGGCTACACCTTC
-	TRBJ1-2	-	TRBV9	CASSADWGAPGYTF	TGTGCCAGCAGCGCGGACTGGGGTGCCCCTGGCTACACCTTC